The sequence of this T cell receptor beta chain was determined in a study of vaccination and CD4 T cells after COVID-19. The trim removed 4 bases at V and 5 bases at J, leaving 1 base unmatched. CDR1 DFQATT and CDR2 SNEGSKA come from the germline V gene (reference sequence). The CDR3 is 11 amino acids. This clonotype was seen a handful of times. The antigen remains unidentified. Regarding treatment: approximately 9-day PBMC culture with coronavirus spike peptide pools or control peptides (ViraFEST assay). An Oncomine TCR Beta short-read assay was used to sequence the DNA from cultured CD4+ T cells. One entry per CDR3 protein, called by TCRdb with MiXCR from the PCR reads. This sample carries about 16,000 distinct CDR3 sequences, less than 60% of them seen once, and the ten largest clones take 20% to 30%.

The source of this sequence is a human donor with COVID-19. The material sequenced was cultured CD4+ T cells from blood, taken after SARS-CoV-2 vaccination. The genes are TRBV20-1 and TRBJ2-5; the match to TRBD2 covers 7 bases. The CDR3 sequence: CSANGGETQYF. In DNA, the CDR3 is TGCAGTGCTAACGGGGGGGAGACCCAGTACTTC.